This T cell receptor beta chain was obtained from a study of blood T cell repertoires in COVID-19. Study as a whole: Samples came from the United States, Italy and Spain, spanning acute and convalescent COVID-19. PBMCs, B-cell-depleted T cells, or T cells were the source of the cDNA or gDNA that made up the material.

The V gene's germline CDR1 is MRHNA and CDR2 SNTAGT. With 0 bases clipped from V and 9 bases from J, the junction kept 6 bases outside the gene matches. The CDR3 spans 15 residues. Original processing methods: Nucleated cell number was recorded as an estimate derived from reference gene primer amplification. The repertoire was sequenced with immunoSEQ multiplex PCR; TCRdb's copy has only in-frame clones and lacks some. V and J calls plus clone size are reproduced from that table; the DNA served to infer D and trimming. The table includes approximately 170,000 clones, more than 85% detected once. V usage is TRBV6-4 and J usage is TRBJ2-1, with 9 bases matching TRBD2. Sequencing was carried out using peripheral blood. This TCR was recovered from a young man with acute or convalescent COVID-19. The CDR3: CASSDSISGRGEQFF. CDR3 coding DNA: TGTGCCAGCAGTGACTCGATTAGCGGGAGAGGTGAGCAGTTCTTC.